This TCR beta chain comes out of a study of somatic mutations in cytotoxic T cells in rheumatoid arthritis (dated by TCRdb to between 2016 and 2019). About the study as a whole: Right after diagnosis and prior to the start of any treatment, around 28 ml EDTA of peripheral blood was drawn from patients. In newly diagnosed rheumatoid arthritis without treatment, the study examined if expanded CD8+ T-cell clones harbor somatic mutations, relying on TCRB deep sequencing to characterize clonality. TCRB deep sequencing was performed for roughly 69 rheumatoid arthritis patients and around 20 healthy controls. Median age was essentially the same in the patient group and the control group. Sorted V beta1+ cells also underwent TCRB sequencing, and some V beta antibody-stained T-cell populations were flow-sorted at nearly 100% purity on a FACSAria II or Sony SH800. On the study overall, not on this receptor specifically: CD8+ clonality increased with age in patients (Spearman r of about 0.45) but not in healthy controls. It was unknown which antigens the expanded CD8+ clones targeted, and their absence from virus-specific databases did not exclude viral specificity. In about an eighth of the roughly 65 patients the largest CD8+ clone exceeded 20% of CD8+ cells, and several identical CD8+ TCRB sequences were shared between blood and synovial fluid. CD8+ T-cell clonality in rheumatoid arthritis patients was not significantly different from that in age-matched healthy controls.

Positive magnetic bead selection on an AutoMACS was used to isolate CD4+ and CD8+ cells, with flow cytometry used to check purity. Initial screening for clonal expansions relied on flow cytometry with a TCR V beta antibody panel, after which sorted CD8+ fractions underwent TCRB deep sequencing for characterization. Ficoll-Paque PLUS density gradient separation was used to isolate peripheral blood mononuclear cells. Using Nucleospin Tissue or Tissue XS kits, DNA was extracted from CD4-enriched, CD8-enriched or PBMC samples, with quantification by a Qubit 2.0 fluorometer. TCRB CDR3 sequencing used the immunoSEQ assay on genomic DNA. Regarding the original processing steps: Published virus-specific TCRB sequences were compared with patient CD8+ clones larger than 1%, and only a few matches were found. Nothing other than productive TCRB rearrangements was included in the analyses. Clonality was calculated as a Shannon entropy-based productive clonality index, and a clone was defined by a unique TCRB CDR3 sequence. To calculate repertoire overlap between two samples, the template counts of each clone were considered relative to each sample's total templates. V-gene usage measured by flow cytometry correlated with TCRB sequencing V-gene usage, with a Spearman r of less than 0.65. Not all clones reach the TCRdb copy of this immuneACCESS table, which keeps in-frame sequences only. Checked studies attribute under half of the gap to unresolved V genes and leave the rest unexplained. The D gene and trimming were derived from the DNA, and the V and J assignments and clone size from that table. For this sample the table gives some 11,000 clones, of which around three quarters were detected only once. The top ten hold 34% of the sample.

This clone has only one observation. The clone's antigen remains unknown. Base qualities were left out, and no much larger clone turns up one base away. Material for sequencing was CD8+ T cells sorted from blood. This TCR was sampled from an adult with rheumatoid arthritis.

The sequence in DNA is TGTGCCAGCAGTGGGACTAGCGGGGGGGCCGTAGATACGCAGTATTTT. It translates to CASSGTSGGAVDTQYF. The chain was built from TRBV6-4 and TRBJ2-3; 15 of the junction bases match TRBD2. The CDR3, cysteine through phenylalanine, is 16 amino acids long. Only the CDR3 DNA stays, 48 bases, in frame from base 1. The germline V gene encodes CDR1 MRHNA and CDR2 SNTAGT. The V end gives up 4 bases and the J end 5 bases, leaving 4 bases in the junction not matched to a gene.